In its sample, the clone carrying this T cell receptor beta chain was seen a few times. What it binds is not known. The data stem from a study of T cell repertoires in cytomegalovirus infection. The CDR3 sequence is 15 residues long. CDR1 is SGHTA, CDR2 FQGNSA, per germline. V lost 2 bases and J 1 base, leaving 12 bases between the germline ends. TCRdb reprocessed the reads via MiXCR and lists one record per CDR3 protein. There are hundreds of thousands of distinct CDR3 sequences in the sample; around 31% occur only once, and about 18% lies in the top ten. This sequence was found in a human donor in good health (CMV status not recorded). Some clones in this sample may be carry-over from other donors' samples. The chain carries TRBV7-2 and TRBJ2-7; D remains unclear. The sample consisted of cultured PBMCs, taken from culture after CMV antigen stimulation. CDR3 nucleotide sequence: TGTGCCAGCAGCTTACGAGTTTCAGTATCCTACGAGCAGTACTTC. Amino acid sequence: CASSLRVSVSYEQYF.